The clone carrying this TCR beta chain was observed once. The entry originates in a study of blood T cell repertoires in COVID-19. Study summary: From T cells, B-cell-depleted T cells, or PBMCs came the material, which was cDNA or gDNA.

CDR3 size: 15 residues. V shed 4 bases and J 7 bases; nucleotides not matched to a gene: 8. Germline V gene lookup returns CDR1 ENHRY and CDR2 SYGVKD. As processed by the authors: Estimates of nucleated cell counts were drawn from the amplification of reference gene primers. Sequenced by immunoSEQ multiplex PCR; TCRdb stores in-frame clones only, minus some. The DNA was the basis for D and trimming; V, J and clone size are from that table. The table has about 250,000 clones, roughly 88% seen once. Sequences were obtained from peripheral blood. The sequence was obtained from an elderly man with acute or convalescent COVID-19. This sequence joins TRBV10-3 and TRBJ1-5; TRBD1 matches at 9 bases. CDR3 protein: CAISVTQGAGQPQHF. The CDR3 DNA follows: TGTGCCATCAGTGTGACACAGGGGGCAGGGCAGCCCCAGCATTTT.